These 27 T cell receptor beta chains share one sample of origin, sequenced in a study of cytotoxic CD8 clonotypes in ibrutinib-treated CLL. Generated by immunoSEQ multiplex PCR, the TCRdb table keeps only in-frame clones and is missing some. The sample includes around 160,000 clones, roughly 90% of them seen just once. The starting material was PBMCs, obtained at disease progression, from a patient treated with ibrutinib. The receptor set was obtained from a human donor with chronic lymphocytic leukemia.

The rearrangement links TRBV6-1 to TRBJ1-5; maybe TRBD1 (5 bases). V shed 0 bases and J shed 11 bases, with 17 bases lying between them. Germline values: CDR1 MNHNS, CDR2 SASEGT. The CDR3 has 15 residues. The CDR3: CASSEAGRGGIAQHF. DNA of the CDR3: TGTGCCAGCAGTGAAGCGGGAAGGGGTGGGATAGCCCAGCATTTT.

V and J are TRBV7-2 and TRBJ2-7; TRBD2 is a possible D gene (5 bases). The CDR3 is 14 residues long. The germline gives CDR1 SGHTA, CDR2 FQGNSA. V lost 1 base to trimming and J lost 4 bases, with 11 bases between them. The DNA for the CDR3 is TGTGCCAGCAGCTTAGTATCGGGGATTTACGAGCAGTACTTC. Translated, it gives CASSLVSGIYEQYF.

This chain links TRBV6-1 with TRBJ1-2, with TRBD1 matching over 10 bases. The CDR3 runs 20 residues. Unmatched junction bases numbered 16, after V lost 1 base and J lost 2 bases. Germline V lookup: CDR1 MNHNS, CDR2 SASEGT. DNA of the CDR3: TGTGCCAGCAGTGAAGAATGGGGAAGACAGGGGGCGCGGAGGAACTATGGCTACACCTTC. Translation: CASSEEWGRQGARRNYGYTF.

This clone is a singleton in its sample. This chain joins TRBV9 and TRBJ1-1; D might be TRBD1 (6 bases). CDR1 and CDR2 from the germline V gene are SGDLS and YYNGEE. The CDR3 is 14 residues long. The V and J ends lost 0 bases and 2 bases respectively, with 8 bases between them. The CDR3 reads CASSVVDSNTEAFF. CDR3 DNA: TGTGCCAGCAGCGTAGTGGACAGCAACACTGAAGCTTTCTTT.

The rearrangement uses TRBV5-1 and TRBJ2-7, with TRBD2 identical over 11 bases. With 4 bases clipped from V and 0 bases from J, the junction kept 0 bases outside the gene matches. CDR1 is SGHRS and CDR2 is YFSETQ in the germline V gene. The CDR3 loop spans 14 amino acids. CDR3 in amino acids: CASSTSGSSYEQYF. The CDR3 coding sequence is TGCGCCAGCAGCACTAGCGGGAGCTCCTACGAGCAGTACTTC.

This clone was counted only a few times. The chain employs TRBV30 and TRBJ2-1; 8 nucleotides agree with TRBD1. There are 14 residues in the CDR3. The junction had 5 bases not matched to a gene; V was cut back by 0 bases and J by 7 bases. In germline, CDR1 is GTSNPN, CDR2 SVGIG (reference sequence). The CDR3 DNA reads as TGTGCCTGGAGTGTGGCAGGGGGCGCAAATGAGCAGTTCTTC. Amino acids: CAWSVAGGANEQFF.

V and J are TRBV19 and TRBJ2-7, with a tentative D call TRBD2 (5 bases). The CDR3 sequence is 14 residues long. Trimming pared 4 bases from V and 7 bases from J, leaving 17 bases between. The germline V gene has CDR1 LNHDA and CDR2 SQIVND (reference sequence). Here the CDR3 DNA reads TGTGCCAGTAGTAAACTAGAAGGTTGGCGGGAGCAGTACTTC. Its translation is CASSKLEGWREQYF.

This chain connects TRBV19 to TRBJ2-1; D is possibly TRBD1 (5 bases). With 3 bases removed from V and 7 bases from J, the gap between germline ends came to 13 bases. Germline CDR1 LNHDA, CDR2 SQIVND (reference sequence). The CDR3 has 14 residues. The CDR3 sequence is CASSIRQGRNEQFF. The CDR3 nucleotides are TGTGCCAGTAGTATTAGGCAGGGTAGAAATGAGCAGTTCTTC.

This chain connects TRBV5-1 to TRBJ2-4, with D possibly TRBD1 on 6 matching bases. The CDR3 consists of 17 residues. Trimming removed 0 bases at V and 8 bases at J, with 21 bases between. In germline, CDR1 is SGHRS, CDR2 YFSETQ. CDR3 bases: TGCGCCAGCAGCTTGGTAGGGGGTCTCCCTTCGGTCGACATTCAGTACTTC. This encodes CASSLVGGLPSVDIQYF.

The chain recombines TRBV25-1 with TRBJ2-3; the D gene is possibly TRBD2 (6 bases). This CDR3 spans 15 amino acids. Trimming stripped 8 bases from V and 0 bases from J, with 15 bases between. Per the germline V gene, CDR1 is MGHDK and CDR2 is SYGVNS. The CDR3 coding sequence is TGTGCCAGCCGTAGTTTGGCGGGGAGCACAGATACGCAGTATTTT. This gives the protein CASRSLAGSTDTQYF.

J is TRBJ2-2 and V is TRBV6-1; D perhaps matches TRBD2 (6 bases). In germline, CDR1 is MNHNS, CDR2 SASEGT. The CDR3 sequence is 14 residues long. The CDR3 region has the DNA TGTGTCGGAAGAGGGACTTTATACACCGGGGAGCTGTTTTTT. Its translation is CVGRGTLYTGELFF.

The chain is built from TRBV6-1 and TRBJ1-3; D call uncertain. Germline V gene data show CDR1 as MNHNS and CDR2 as SASEGT. With 5 bases removed from V and 0 bases from J, the gap between germline ends came to 11 bases. The length of the CDR3 is 15 residues. The CDR3 nucleotides read TGTGCCAGCAGTCAGGACGGATACTCTGGAAACACCATATATTTT. This encodes CASSQDGYSGNTIYF.

V usage is TRBV7-2 and J usage is TRBJ2-7; TRBD1 or TRBD2 may be the D gene (5 bases each). The CDR3 loop spans 16 amino acids. V was shortened by 2 bases and J by 7 bases, with 21 bases between the two germline ends. The germline V gene has CDR1 SGHTA and CDR2 FQGNSA. CDR3 amino acids: CASSLIPGQGMGEQYF. As DNA, the CDR3 is TGTGCCAGCAGCTTAATTCCGGGGCAGGGAATGGGGGAGCAGTACTTC.

The chain recombines TRBV7-6 with TRBJ2-1; D unclear. Trimming shortened V by 5 bases and J by 5 bases, and 19 bases separated the two germline ends. The CDR3 spans 16 residues. CDR1 and CDR2 (germline): SGHVS, FNYEAQ. For the CDR3, the DNA is TGTGCCAGCAGCAGCCCCTGGACCATGAGACACAATGAGCAGTTCTTC. Translated: CASSSPWTMRHNEQFF. The full variable domain, rest sourced from reference TRBV7-6 and TRBJ2-1, is GAGVSQSPRYKVTKRGQDVALRCDPISGHVSLYWYRQALGQGPEFLTYFNYEAQQDKSGLPNDRFSAERPEGSISTLTIQRTEQRDSAMYRCASSSPWTMRHNEQFFGPGTRLTVL.

The CDR3: CASSRNSGSSYEQYF. The CDR3 coding sequence is TGCGCCAGCAGCCGAAATAGCGGGAGCTCCTACGAGCAGTACTTC. The chain links TRBV4-1 to TRBJ2-7; 9 bases match TRBD2. Looked up from germline, CDR1 is MGHRA and CDR2 is YSYEKL. This CDR3 has 15 residues. Unmatched junction bases numbered 4, after V lost 4 bases and J lost 0 bases.

The J gene is TRBJ1-5, the V gene TRBV19, with no clear D. Germline CDR1 LNHDA, CDR2 SQIVND (reference sequence). V lost 5 bases, J lost 4 bases, and 15 bases lay in between. CDR3 length: 15 residues. The CDR3 DNA reads TGTGCCAGTAGTCCCCATGGGGAGTTTAATCAGCCCCAGCATTTT. Its translation: CASSPHGEFNQPQHF.

The chain combines TRBV30 with TRBJ1-5; 9 bases match TRBD1. CDR1 GTSNPN and CDR2 SVGIG come from the germline V gene (reference sequence). V was clipped by 4 bases and J by 4 bases; unmatched bases: 5. The CDR3 spans 14 residues. The CDR3 region is CAWKGQGTNQPQHF. The CDR3 bases are TGTGCCTGGAAAGGACAGGGGACGAATCAGCCCCAGCATTTT.

V usage is TRBV5-6 and J usage is TRBJ1-3; TRBD1 matches at 8 bases. CDR3 length: 18 residues. With V trimmed by 3 bases and J by 4 bases, 15 bases remained unmatched. Germline-derived CDR1 and CDR2 are SGHDT and YYEEEE. The CDR3 nucleotides read TGTGCCAGCAGCTCCCTCGAGATTGACAGGGGAAGGGGAAACACCATATATTTT. Protein product: CASSSLEIDRGRGNTIYF.

The chain is built from TRBV19 and TRBJ2-7; D is perhaps TRBD2 (6 bases). Looked up from germline, CDR1 is LNHDA and CDR2 is SQIVND (reference sequence). This CDR3 spans 16 amino acids. V dropped 3 bases and J dropped 0 bases, with 15 bases sitting between them. The CDR3 is CASSIQSSEYSYEQYF. In DNA form, the CDR3 reads TGTGCCAGTAGTATTCAATCTAGCGAATACTCCTACGAGCAGTACTTC.

This chain joins TRBV6-5 and TRBJ2-2; D is uncertain. The CDR3 has 14 amino acids. CDR1 and CDR2 (germline): MNHEY, SVGAGI. Trimming shortened V by 6 bases and J by 0 bases, and 8 bases separated the two germline ends. CDR3 bases: TGTGCCAGCAGCCCCCGCCCGAACACCGGGGAGCTGTTTTTT. Translation gives CASSPRPNTGELFF.

The chain joins TRBV6-6 to TRBJ2-6; no clear D. CDR1 MNHNY and CDR2 SVGAGI come from the germline V gene (reference sequence). Trimming stripped 2 bases from V and 0 bases from J, with 5 bases between. The CDR3 has 15 amino acids. CDR3 region: CASSYSASGANVLTF. CDR3 bases: TGTGCCAGCAGTTACAGTGCCTCTGGGGCCAACGTCCTGACTTTC.

The chain uses TRBV11-3 and TRBJ2-7; D is unclear. CDR3 length: 14 amino acids. V was shortened by 0 bases and J by 7 bases, with 13 bases between the two germline ends. Germline values: CDR1 SGHNT, CDR2 YENEEA. For the CDR3, the DNA is TGTGCCAGCAGCTTAGATCGCCGGACCCTGGAGCAGTACTTC. Protein product: CASSLDRRTLEQYF.

The chain recombines TRBV15 with TRBJ1-5; D may be TRBD1 (6 bases). The CDR3 runs to 15 residues. The ends were cut back, 5 bases at V and 4 bases at J, with 15 bases in the middle. Germline V gene data show CDR1 as LNHNV and CDR2 as YYDKDF (reference sequence). CDR3 nucleotides: TGTGCCACCAGCGTCCAGGGAGGGGGAAATCAGCCCCAGCATTTT. This codes for CATSVQGGGNQPQHF.

For the CDR3, the DNA is TGCGCCAGCAGCCAAGATACTGGAGGCGGCACGGGGGAGCTGTTTTTT. It yields the protein CASSQDTGGGTGELFF. V is TRBV4-1 and J is TRBJ2-2; TRBD2 is a possible D gene (5 bases). The CDR3 sequence is 16 residues long. CDR1 MGHRA and CDR2 YSYEKL come from the germline V gene. The germline V and J ends were trimmed by 0 bases and 8 bases, with 16 bases remaining between them.

The chain employs TRBV4-1 and TRBJ1-1, with unresolved D. This CDR3 region has 13 residues. Trimming pared 6 bases from V and 8 bases from J, leaving 16 bases between. CDR1 and CDR2 from the germline V gene are MGHRA and YSYEKL. In DNA form, the CDR3 reads TGCGCCAGCAGTCCGTCGCCGTGGTCCGAAGCTTTCTTT. Its translation is CASSPSPWSEAFF.

The genes are TRBV5-1 and TRBJ1-1; 9 bases line up with TRBD1. This CDR3 has 14 amino acids. Germline V gene lookup returns CDR1 SGHRS and CDR2 YFSETQ. The V and J ends lost 4 bases and 5 bases, in that order; junction bases with no gene match: 6. The CDR3 is CASSPGQGGTEAFF. CDR3 coding DNA: TGCGCCAGCAGCCCGGGACAGGGAGGTACTGAAGCTTTCTTT. The full variable domain, completed using reference TRBV5-1 and TRBJ1-1, is KAGVTQTPRYLIKTRGQQVTLSCSPISGHRSVSWYQQTPGQGLQFLFEYFSETQRNKGNFPGRFSGRQFSNSRSEMNVSTLELGDSALYLCASSPGQGGTEAFFGQGTRLTVV.

This chain uses TRBV7-9 with TRBJ1-1; a possible D gene is TRBD1 (6 bases). This CDR3 spans 13 amino acids. CDR1 is SEHNR and CDR2 is FQNEAQ in the germline V gene (reference sequence). Trimming stripped 1 base from V and 8 bases from J, with 11 bases between. The CDR3 bases are TGTGCCAGCAGCTTAGTGAGCGGGACAGAAGCTTTCTTT. This codes for CASSLVSGTEAFF.